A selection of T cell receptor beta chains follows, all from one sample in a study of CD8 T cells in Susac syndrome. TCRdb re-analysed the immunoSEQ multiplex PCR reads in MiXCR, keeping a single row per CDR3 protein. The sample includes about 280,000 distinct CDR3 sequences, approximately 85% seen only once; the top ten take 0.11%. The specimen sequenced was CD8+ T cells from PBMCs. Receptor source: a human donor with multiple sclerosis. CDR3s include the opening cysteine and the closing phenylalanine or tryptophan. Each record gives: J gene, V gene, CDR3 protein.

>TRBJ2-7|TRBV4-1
CASSRSGQYEQYF
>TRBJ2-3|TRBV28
CASLADTQYF
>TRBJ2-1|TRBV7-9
CASRGLVPAEQFF
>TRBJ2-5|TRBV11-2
CASTPPSGRRETQYF
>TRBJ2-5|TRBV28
CASSSTQGLVQETQYF
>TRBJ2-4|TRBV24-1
CATSDPRGQGRLSKNIQYF
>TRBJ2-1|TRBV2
CAIDSGRHNEQFF
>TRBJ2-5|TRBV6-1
CASSADYPETQYF
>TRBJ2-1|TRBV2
CASSESGTEQIYNEQFF
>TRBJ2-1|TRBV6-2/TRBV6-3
CASSYSRGLALGNEQFF
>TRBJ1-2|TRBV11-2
CATVLGGYTF
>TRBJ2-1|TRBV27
CASSLLSRGNEQFF